This is a list of T cell receptor beta chains from one sample in a study of radiotherapy plus CTLA-4 blockade in lung cancer. Method: immunoSEQ multiplex PCR; TCRdb's copy keeps in-frame clones and lacks some. Here the sample spans 65,000 to 100,000 clones, 75% to 90% being singletons. This sample comprised peripheral blood, obtained from a patient treated with radiotherapy plus ipilimumab. These receptors came from a human donor with non-small cell lung cancer who had stable disease on radiotherapy plus ipilimumab. Both conserved end residues are part of each CDR3. Each record gives: D gene, V gene, CDR3 length, CDR3 protein. The D gene is left open where the match is weak.

TRBD1 TRBV7-9 16 CASSLATGTGGSVLFF
. TRBV5-1 15 CASSSLTGSYEKLFF
. TRBV2 14 CASSVSKLSDTQYF
. TRBV28 18 CASSLSHGGSPGANVLTF
. TRBV19 16 CASSKSLLRGYTEAFF
TRBD2 TRBV28 15 CASHPMAGGPYEQYF
. TRBV27 14 CASGSGVLSNEQFF
. TRBV9 16 CASSVVGELNTGELFF
. TRBV9 16 CASSSKGQGGTGELFF
TRBD1 TRBV10-1 15 CASNHGQGNTGELFF
. TRBV25-1 18 CASSESGGSRASGNTIYF
. TRBV19 14 CASSPDVSYNEQFF
. TRBV7-3 13 CASSSLVGAEAFF
TRBD2 TRBV5-1 13 CASGSGPLYEQYF
TRBD1 TRBV18 13 CASSLNRGLEQYF
. TRBV18 15 CASSPLGHDTGELFF
. TRBV7-2 14 CASSLLVLRGEQYF
. TRBV2 14 CASRGPHERQPQHF
. TRBV2 12 CASRALGDTQYF
. TRBV5-1 17 CASSLEGISATNEKLFF
TRBD1 TRBV25-1 15 CASGGGAMSGNTIYF
TRBD1 TRBV29-1 14 CSVLLWTGGYEQYF
. TRBV7-9 14 CASSLVSGSEKLFF
TRBD1 TRBV28 13 CAGKGADPAEAFF
. TRBV25-1 13 CASSEATTYGYTF
. TRBV27 14 CASSLLGDTYEQYF
. TRBV7-9 12 CASSSEATYPTF
TRBD2 TRBV5-4 15 CASSRKREGQETQYF
. TRBV20-1 10 CSAADLTQYF
. TRBV6-1 13 CASSGLGGTEAFF
. TRBV5-1 14 CASSLLGVTDTQYF
. TRBV6-1 11 CASSSANEQFF
TRBD1 TRBV18 14 CASSLQGLGAEAFF
. TRBV7-7 14 CASSLAGRAETQYF
. TRBV2 14 CASGGQSNTGELFF
TRBD2 TRBV7-9 14 CASSAGLAFETQYF
TRBD2 TRBV29-1 14 CSVVGSGVTDTQYF
. TRBV19 13 CASRTGSTDTQYF
TRBD1 TRBV11-2 16 CASSTSGTGGKSPLHF
. TRBV6-5 15 CASSYTTGTNEKLFF
. TRBV7-9 13 CASSFDPRDPRYF
TRBD1 TRBV28 14 CASSFSQGQGFAFF
. TRBV4-2 17 CASSQDRGVLSGNTIYF
. TRBV19 16 CASSIGVGGTVYEQYF
TRBD2 TRBV19 16 CASSRAGTRVTGELFF
. TRBV18 12 CASLDRQETQYF
. TRBV2 17 CASSEFRLTSSPEKLFF
. TRBV5-1 15 CASSQTLGESGEQFF
. TRBV5-1 15 CASSSDPGAGWSLHF
. TRBV27 15 CASSLGQPGTGELFF
. TRBV5-1 14 CASSFNVGTGEQYF
. TRBV6-1 13 CASSRQGLDGYTF